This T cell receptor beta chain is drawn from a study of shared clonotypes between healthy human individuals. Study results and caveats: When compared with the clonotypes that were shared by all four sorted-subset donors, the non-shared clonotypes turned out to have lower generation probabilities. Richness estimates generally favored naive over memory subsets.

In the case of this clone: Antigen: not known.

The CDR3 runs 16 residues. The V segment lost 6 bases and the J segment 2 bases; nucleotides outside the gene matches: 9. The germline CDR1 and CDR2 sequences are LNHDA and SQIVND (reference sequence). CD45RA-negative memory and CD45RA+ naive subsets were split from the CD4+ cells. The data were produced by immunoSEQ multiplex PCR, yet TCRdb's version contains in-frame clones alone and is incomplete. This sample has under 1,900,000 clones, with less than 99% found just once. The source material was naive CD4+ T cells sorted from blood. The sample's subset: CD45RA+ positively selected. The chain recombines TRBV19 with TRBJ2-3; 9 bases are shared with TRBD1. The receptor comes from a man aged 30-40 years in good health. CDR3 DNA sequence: TGTGCCAGTAGCCTGCGACAGGGGGGTTTCACAGATACGCAGTATTTT. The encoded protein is CASSLRQGGFTDTQYF.